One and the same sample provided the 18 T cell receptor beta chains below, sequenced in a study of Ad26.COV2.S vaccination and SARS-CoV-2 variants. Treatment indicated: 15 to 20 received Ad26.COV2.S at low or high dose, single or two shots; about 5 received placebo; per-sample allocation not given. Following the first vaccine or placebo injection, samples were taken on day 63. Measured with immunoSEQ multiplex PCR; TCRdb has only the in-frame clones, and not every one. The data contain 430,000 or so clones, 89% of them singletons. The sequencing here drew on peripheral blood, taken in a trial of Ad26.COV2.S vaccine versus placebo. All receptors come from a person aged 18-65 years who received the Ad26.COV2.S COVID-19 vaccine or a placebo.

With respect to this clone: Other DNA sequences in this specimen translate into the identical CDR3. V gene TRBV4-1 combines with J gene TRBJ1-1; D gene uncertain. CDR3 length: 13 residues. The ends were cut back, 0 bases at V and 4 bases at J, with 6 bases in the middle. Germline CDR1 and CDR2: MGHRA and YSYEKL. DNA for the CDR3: TGCGCCAGCAGCCAAGACCGGGGCACTGAAGCTTTCTTT. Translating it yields CASSQDRGTEAFF.

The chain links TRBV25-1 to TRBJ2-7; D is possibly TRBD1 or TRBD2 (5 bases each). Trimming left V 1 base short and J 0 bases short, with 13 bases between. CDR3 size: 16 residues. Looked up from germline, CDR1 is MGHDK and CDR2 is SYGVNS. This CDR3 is CASSELLGDLSYEQYF. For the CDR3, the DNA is TGTGCCAGCAGTGAATTGTTAGGGGACCTCTCCTACGAGCAGTACTTC.

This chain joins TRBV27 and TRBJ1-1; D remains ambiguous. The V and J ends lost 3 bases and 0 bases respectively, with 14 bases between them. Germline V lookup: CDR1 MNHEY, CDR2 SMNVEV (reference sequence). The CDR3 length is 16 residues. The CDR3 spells CASSLVSRRMNTEAFF. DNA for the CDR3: TGTGCCAGCAGTTTGGTGTCTCGGAGAATGAACACTGAAGCTTTCTTT.

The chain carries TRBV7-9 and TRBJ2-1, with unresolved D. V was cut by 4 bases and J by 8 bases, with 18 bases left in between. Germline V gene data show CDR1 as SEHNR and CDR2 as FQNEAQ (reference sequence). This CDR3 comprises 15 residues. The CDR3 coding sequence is TGTGCCAGCAGCTCCCCCCTCGTGAGTATCGATGAGCAGTTCTTC. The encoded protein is CASSSPLVSIDEQFF.

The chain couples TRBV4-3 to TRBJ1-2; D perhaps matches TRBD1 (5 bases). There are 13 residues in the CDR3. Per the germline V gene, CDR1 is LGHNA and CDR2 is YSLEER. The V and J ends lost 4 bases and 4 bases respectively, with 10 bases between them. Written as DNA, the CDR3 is TGCGCCAGCAGCCGAGACGGGGGCTATGGCTACACCTTC. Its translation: CASSRDGGYGYTF.

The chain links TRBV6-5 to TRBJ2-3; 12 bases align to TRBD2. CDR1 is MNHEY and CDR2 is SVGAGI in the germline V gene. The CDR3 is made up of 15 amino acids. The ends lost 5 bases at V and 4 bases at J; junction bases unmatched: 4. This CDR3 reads CASSTTSGRSDTQYF. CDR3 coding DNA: TGTGCCAGCAGTACTACTAGCGGGAGGTCAGATACGCAGTATTTT.

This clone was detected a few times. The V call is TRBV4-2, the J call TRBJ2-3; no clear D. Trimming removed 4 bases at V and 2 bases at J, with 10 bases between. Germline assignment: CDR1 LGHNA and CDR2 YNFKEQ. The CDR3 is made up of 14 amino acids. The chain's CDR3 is CASSLAVNTDTQYF. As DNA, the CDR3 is TGTGCCAGCAGCCTTGCCGTGAACACAGATACGCAGTATTTT.

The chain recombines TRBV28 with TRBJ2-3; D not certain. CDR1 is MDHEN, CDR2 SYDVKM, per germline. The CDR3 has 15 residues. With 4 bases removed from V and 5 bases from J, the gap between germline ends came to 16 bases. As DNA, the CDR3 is TGTGCCAGCAGTTCCCCCCTAAAAACCGGAGATACGCAGTATTTT. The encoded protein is CASSSPLKTGDTQYF.

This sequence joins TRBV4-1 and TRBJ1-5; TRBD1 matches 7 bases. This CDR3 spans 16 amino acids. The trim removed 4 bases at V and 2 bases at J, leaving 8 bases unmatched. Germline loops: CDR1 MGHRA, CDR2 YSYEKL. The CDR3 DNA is TGCGCCAGCAGCCCGGCACAGGGGCTGGGCAATCAGCCCCAGCATTTT. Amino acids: CASSPAQGLGNQPQHF.

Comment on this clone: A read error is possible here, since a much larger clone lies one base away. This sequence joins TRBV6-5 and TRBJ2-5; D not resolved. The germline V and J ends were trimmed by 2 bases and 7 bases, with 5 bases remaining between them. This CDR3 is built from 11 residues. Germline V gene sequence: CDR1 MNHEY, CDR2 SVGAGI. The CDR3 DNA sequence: TGTGCCAGCAGTTACGGAGCGACCCAGTACTTC. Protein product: CASSYGATQYF.

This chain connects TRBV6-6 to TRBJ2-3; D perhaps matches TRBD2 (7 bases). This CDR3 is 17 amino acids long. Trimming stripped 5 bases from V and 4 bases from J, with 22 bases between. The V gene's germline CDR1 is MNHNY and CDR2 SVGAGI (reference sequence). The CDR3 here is CASSHRFRGAGADTQYF. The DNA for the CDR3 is TGTGCCAGCAGTCATCGCTTTCGGGGGGCTGGAGCAGATACGCAGTATTTT.

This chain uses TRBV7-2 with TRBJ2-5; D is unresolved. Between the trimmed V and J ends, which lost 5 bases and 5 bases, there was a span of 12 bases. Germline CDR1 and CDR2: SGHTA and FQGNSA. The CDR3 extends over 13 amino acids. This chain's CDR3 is CASSIRARETQYF. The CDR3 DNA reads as TGTGCCAGCAGCATAAGGGCGAGGGAGACCCAGTACTTC.

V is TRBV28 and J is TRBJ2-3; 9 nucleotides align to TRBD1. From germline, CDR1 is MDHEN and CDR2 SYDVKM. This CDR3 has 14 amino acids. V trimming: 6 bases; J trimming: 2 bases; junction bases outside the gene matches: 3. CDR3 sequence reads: CASREQGATDTQYF. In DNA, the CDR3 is TGTGCCAGCAGGGAACAGGGGGCCACAGATACGCAGTATTTT.

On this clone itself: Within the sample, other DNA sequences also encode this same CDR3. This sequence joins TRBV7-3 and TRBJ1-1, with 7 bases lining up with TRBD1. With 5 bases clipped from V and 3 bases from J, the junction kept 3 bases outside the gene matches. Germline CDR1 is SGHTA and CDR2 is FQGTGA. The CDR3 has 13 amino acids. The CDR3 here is CASSPGGDTEAFF. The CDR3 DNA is TGTGCCAGCAGCCCAGGGGGTGACACTGAAGCTTTCTTT.

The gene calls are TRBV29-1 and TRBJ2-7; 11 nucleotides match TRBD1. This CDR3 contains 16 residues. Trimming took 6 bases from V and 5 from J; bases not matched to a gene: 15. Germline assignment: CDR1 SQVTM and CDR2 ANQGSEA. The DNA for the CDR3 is TGCAGCGTACTCAAACTCCGGGACAGGGGGACCAACGAGCAGTACGTC. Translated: CSVLKLRDRGTNEQYV.

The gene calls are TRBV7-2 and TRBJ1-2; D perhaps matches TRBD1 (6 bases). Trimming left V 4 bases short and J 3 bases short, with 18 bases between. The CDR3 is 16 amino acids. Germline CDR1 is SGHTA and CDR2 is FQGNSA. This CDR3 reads CASSSLRTTGHYGYTF. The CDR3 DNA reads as TGTGCCAGCAGCTCCCTTCGGACGACAGGACACTATGGCTACACCTTC. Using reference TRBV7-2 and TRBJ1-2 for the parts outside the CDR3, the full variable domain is GAGVSQSPSNKVTEKGKDVELRCDPISGHTALYWYRQSLGQGLEFLIYFQGNSAPDKSGLPSDRFSAERTGGSVSTLTIQRTQQEDSAVYLCASSSLRTTGHYGYTFGSGTRLTVV.

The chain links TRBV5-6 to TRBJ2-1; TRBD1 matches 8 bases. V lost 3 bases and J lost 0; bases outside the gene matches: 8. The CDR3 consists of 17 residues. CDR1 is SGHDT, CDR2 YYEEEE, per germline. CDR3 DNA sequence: TGTGCCAGCAGCTGGGTGACAGGGGAGAGCTCCTACAATGAGCAGTTCTTC. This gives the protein CASSWVTGESSYNEQFF.

The DNA for the CDR3 is TGTGCCAGCAGCTGGCGGGGCCAGTGGACTAGCGGAGATACGCAGTATTTT. Amino acid sequence: CASSWRGQWTSGDTQYF. The chain couples TRBV11-3 to TRBJ2-3, with TRBD2 matching over 10 bases. Germline CDR1 reads SGHNT; CDR2 reads YENEEA. With 4 bases clipped from V and 5 bases from J, the junction kept 12 bases outside the gene matches. The CDR3 has 17 residues.